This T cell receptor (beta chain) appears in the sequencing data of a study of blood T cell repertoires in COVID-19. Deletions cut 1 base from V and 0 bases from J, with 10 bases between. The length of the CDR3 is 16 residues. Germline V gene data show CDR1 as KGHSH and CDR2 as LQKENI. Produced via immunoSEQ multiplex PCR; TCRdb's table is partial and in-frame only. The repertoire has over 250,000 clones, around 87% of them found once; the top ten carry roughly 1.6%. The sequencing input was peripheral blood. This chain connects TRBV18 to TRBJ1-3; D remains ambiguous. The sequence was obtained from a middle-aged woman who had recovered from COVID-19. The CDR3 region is CASSPQGGLSGNTIYF. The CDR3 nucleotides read TGTGCCAGCTCACCACAAGGAGGCCTCTCTGGAAACACCATATATTTT.